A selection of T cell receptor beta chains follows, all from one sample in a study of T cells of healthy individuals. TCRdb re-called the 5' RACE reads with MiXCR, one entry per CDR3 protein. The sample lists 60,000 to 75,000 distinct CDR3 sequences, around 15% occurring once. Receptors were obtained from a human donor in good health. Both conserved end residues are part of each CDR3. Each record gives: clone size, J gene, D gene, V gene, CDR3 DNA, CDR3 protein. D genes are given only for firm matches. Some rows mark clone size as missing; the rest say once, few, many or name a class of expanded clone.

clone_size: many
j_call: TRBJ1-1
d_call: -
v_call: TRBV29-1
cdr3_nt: TGCAGCGTTGCGGGGTTGATGAACACTGAAGCTTTCTTT
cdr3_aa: CSVAGLMNTEAFF

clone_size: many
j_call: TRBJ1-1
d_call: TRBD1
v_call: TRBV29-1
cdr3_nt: TGCAGCGCAGGAGGGGGCTGGGCCACTGAAGCTTTCTTT
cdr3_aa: CSAGGGWATEAFF

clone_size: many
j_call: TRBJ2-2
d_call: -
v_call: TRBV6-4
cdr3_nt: TGTGCCAGCAGTGACAAGGGTACCGGGGAGCTGTTTTTT
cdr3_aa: CASSDKGTGELFF

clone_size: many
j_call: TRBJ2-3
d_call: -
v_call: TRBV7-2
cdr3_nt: TGTGCCAGCAGCTTAAAGGGGCAGGGTTGGGTAGATACGCAGTATTTT
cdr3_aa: CASSLKGQGWVDTQYF

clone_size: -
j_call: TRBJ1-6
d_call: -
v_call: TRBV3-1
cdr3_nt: TGTGCCAGCAGCCAAGAGGGGACTTTACGACCCCTCCACTTT
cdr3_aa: CASSQEGTLRPLHF

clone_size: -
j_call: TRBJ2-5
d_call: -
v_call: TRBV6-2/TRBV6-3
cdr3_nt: TGTGCCAGCAGTCCCATGAGAGGGGGTATGCAAGAGACCCAGTACTTC
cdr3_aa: CASSPMRGGMQETQYF

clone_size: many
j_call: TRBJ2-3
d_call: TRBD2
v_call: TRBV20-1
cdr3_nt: TGCAGTGCTAGAGATTCCCTAGCGGGAGTAGATACGCAGTATTTT
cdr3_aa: CSARDSLAGVDTQYF

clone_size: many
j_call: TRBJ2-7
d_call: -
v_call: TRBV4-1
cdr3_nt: TGCGCCAGCAGCCGAGGTTACGAGCAGTACTTC
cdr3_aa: CASSRGYEQYF

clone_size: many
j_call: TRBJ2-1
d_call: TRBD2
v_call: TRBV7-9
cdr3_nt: TGTGCCAGCACCCTAGCGGGAGCTTACAATGAGCAGTTCTTC
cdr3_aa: CASTLAGAYNEQFF

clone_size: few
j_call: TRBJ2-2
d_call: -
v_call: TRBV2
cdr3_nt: TGTGCCAGCAGTGAAGGCGGCTACACCGGGGAGCTGTTTTTT
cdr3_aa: CASSEGGYTGELFF

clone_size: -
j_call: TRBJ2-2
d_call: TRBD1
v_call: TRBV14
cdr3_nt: TGTGCCAGCAGCCAAACCGGGACAGGGGGCCTGAACACCGGGGAGCTGTTTTTT
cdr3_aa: CASSQTGTGGLNTGELFF

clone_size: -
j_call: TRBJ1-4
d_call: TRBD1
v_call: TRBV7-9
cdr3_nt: TGTGCCAGCAGCCTCCCCGGGACAGGACTTGAAAAACTGTTTTTT
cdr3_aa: CASSLPGTGLEKLFF

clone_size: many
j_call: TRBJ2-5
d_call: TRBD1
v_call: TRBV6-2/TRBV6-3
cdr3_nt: TGTGCCAGCAGAAACTCGATGAACAGGGGAGAGACCCAGTACTTC
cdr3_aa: CASRNSMNRGETQYF

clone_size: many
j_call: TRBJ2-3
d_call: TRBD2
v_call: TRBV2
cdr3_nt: TGTGCCAGCATTAGCGGGGGCCAGAGCACAGATACGCAGTATTTT
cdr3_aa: CASISGGQSTDTQYF

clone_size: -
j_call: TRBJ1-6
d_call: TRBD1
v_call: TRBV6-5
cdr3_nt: TGTGCCAGTAGAAACCAAAGACAGGGGATGGGTTCACCCCTCCACTTT
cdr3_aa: CASRNQRQGMGSPLHF

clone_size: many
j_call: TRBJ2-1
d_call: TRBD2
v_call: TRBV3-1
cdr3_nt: TGTGCCAGCAGCCAAGAAGAGCGGGAGTGGTACAATGAGCAGTTCTTC
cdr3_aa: CASSQEEREWYNEQFF

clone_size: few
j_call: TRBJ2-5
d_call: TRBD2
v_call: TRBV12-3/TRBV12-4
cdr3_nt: TGTGCCAGCAGTATAGCGGGGGGGCAAGAGACCCAGTACTTC
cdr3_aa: CASSIAGGQETQYF

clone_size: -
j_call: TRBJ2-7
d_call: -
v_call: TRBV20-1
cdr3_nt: TGCAGTGCTAGAGGAGCTACTAGTGTTCGAGAGCAGTACTTC
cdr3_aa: CSARGATSVREQYF

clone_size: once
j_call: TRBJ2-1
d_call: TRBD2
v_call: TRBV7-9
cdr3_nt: TGTGCCAGCAGCCCTTTTGGCCGGGAGGGTGAGCAGTTCTTC
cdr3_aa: CASSPFGREGEQFF

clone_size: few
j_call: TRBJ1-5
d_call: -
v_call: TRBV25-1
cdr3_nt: TGTGCCAGCCTATCCAATCAGCCCCAGCATTTT
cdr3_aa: CASLSNQPQHF

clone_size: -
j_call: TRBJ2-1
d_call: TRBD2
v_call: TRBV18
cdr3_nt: TGTGCCAGCTCACCACCCGAAGGTAGCGGGGTTAACAATGAGCAGTTCTTC
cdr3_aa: CASSPPEGSGVNNEQFF

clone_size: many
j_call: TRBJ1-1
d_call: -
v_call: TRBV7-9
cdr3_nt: TGTGCCAGCAGCTTCTTCCGGGCCCAAAATTGGAACACTGAAGCTTTCTTT
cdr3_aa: CASSFFRAQNWNTEAFF

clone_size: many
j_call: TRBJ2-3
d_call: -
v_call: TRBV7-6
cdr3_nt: TGTGCCAGCAGCTTACCCCCTGGAGAAGATACGCAGTATTTT
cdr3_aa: CASSLPPGEDTQYF

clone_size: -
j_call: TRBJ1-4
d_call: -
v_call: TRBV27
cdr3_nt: TGTGCCAGCAGTGCGGGCCTGCGACTGTTTTTT
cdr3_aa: CASSAGLRLFF

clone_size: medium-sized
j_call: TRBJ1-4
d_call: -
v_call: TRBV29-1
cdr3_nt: TGCAGCGTCCTACGGGGGGCGGATGAAAAACTGTTTTTT
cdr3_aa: CSVLRGADEKLFF

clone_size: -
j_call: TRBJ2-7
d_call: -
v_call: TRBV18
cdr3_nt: TGTGCCAGCTCACCATACGACAGGACGTCTCGGCAGTACTTC
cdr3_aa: CASSPYDRTSRQYF

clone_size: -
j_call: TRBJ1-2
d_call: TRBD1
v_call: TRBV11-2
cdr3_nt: TGTGCCAGCAGCCCGTATCGGGACAGGGGGCGCGAAAGTGGCTACACCTTC
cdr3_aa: CASSPYRDRGRESGYTF

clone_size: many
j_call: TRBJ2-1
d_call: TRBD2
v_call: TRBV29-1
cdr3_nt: TGCAGCGTCTCCCCGAGCGGGAAATACAATGAGCAGTTCTTC
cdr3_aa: CSVSPSGKYNEQFF

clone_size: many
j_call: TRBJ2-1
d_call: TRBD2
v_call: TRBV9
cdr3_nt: TGTGCCAGCAGCGTAGGGGTCGGGGGGGCCTCCTACAATGAGCAGTTCTTC
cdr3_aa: CASSVGVGGASYNEQFF

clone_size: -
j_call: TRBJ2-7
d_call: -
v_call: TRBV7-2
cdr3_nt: TGTGCCAGCGTAGAATTGTACGAGCAGTACTTC
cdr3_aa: CASVELYEQYF

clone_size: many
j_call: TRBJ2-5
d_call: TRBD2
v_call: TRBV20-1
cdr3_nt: TGCAGTGCTAGGAGACTAGCGGGAGCTCCACGAGTCGAAGAGACCCAGTACTTC
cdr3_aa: CSARRLAGAPRVEETQYF

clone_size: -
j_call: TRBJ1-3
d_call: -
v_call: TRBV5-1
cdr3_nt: TGCGCCAGCAGCACCCGACAGATTTCCTCTGGAAACACCATATATTTT
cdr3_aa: CASSTRQISSGNTIYF

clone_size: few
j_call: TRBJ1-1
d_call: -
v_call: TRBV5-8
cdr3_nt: TGTGCCAGCAGTATAACGGGGGGGACTGAAGCTTTCTTT
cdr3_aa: CASSITGGTEAFF

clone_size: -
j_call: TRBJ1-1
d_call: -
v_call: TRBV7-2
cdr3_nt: TGTGCCAGCAGCCCCCGGGGTGGAGGGAACACTGAAGCTTTCTTT
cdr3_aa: CASSPRGGGNTEAFF

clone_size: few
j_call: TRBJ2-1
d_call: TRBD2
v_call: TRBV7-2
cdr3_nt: TGTGCCAGCAGCTTTTTCCCGGGACTAGAAATCTCCTACAATGAGCAGTTCTTC
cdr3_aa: CASSFFPGLEISYNEQFF

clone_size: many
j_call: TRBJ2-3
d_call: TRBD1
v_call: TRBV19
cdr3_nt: TGTGCCAGTACGGAGACAGGGGCAGATACGCAGTATTTT
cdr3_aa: CASTETGADTQYF

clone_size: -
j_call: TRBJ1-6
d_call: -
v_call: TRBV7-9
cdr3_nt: TGTGCCAGCAGCCCCCCGGGGGGGGATTCACCCCTCCACTTT
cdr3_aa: CASSPPGGDSPLHF

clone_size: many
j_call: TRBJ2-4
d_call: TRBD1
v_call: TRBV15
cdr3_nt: TGTGCCACCAGCAGAGATTGGGACAGTGGGAGAAACATTCAGTACTTC
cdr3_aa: CATSRDWDSGRNIQYF

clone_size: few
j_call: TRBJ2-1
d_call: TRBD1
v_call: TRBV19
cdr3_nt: TGTGCCAGTAGTATAGCAGGCAGGGGGCGAAACAATGAGCAGTTCTTC
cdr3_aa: CASSIAGRGRNNEQFF

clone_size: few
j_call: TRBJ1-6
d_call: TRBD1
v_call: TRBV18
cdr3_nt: TGTGCCAGCTCACTAGACCGACAGGGTAGCTCCTATAATTCACCCCTCCACTTT
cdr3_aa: CASSLDRQGSSYNSPLHF

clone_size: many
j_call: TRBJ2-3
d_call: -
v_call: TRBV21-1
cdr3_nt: TGTGCCAGCAGCGTACTTAGCGGAGCTACCAGCACAGATACGCAGTATTTT
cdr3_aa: CASSVLSGATSTDTQYF

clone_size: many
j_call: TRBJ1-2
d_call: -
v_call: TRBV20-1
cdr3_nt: TGCAGTGCTAGAAATATCGAATCAGGTGGCTACACCTTC
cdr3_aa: CSARNIESGGYTF

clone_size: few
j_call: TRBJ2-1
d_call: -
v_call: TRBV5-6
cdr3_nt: TGTGCCAGCAGCACCGGACAGTTCAATGAGCAGTTCTTC
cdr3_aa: CASSTGQFNEQFF

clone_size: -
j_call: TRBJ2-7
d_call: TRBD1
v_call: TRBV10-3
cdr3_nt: TGTGCCATCAGGGACGGCGGACAGGGTTACGAGCAGTACTTC
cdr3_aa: CAIRDGGQGYEQYF

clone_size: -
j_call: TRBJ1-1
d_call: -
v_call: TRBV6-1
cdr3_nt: TGTGCCGGGGCTGGACGGTCGAACACTGAAGCTTTCTTT
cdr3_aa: CAGAGRSNTEAFF

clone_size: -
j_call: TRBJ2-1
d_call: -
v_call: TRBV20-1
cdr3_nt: TGCAGTGCTAGTAGGGAGTGGGAGCAGTTCTTC
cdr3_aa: CSASREWEQFF

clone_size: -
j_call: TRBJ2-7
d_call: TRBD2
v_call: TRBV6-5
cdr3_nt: TGTGCCAGCACCGCGGGGGGATCCTACGAGCAGTACTTC
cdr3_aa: CASTAGGSYEQYF